The next 14 T cell receptor beta chains were all read from a single sample in a study of blood T cells in healthy people across ages. The use of a sample-barcoded 5' primer and a J-beta primer mix characterized a second PCR of 7 to 11 cycles. TCRdb called the 5' RACE reads again in MiXCR, with one record for every CDR3 protein. Seen here are 1.5 million to 2 million distinct CDR3 sequences, about 35% observed once, and the top ten hold over 9%. The sequenced material came from blood. The receptors here all came from a woman in her 30s in good health.

V is TRBV7-2 and J is TRBJ2-1, with TRBD2 identical over 10 bases. The germline V gene has CDR1 SGHTA and CDR2 FQGNSA. V was pared by 1 base and J by 7 bases, with 4 bases of the junction left unmatched. The CDR3 length is 15 residues. The CDR3 DNA is TGTGCCAGCAGCTTAGAACTAGCGGGAAGGAATGAGCAGTTCTTC. It translates to CASSLELAGRNEQFF.

This clonotype has only a few counts. The chain is built from TRBV9 and TRBJ2-5, with TRBD2 matching over 9 bases. CDR3 length: 15 amino acids. The V gene's germline CDR1 is SGDLS and CDR2 YYNGEE. The V gene end was trimmed by 4 bases and the J gene end by 5 bases; junction bases not matched to a gene: 9. CDR3 protein: CASSPTAGGPETQYF. In DNA form, the CDR3 reads TGTGCCAGCAGCCCAACGGCGGGAGGGCCGGAGACCCAGTACTTC.

This clonotype has only a few counts. CDR3 bases: TGCAGTGCTAGAGATGGTACGGCAGCCGAGCAGTACTTC. Its translation: CSARDGTAAEQYF. The chain joins TRBV20-1 to TRBJ2-7; D is uncertain. The CDR3 is 13 amino acids. Per germline, CDR1 DFQATT and CDR2 SNEGSKA (reference sequence). Trimming pared 0 bases from V and 6 bases from J, leaving 12 bases between.

The J gene is TRBJ1-1, the V gene TRBV29-1; D unclear. V lost 4 bases to trimming and J lost 8 bases, with 17 bases between them. CDR1 is SQVTM, CDR2 ANQGSEA, per germline. The CDR3 is 13 residues long. The CDR3 nucleotides are TGCAGCGTTGGTAGACGGCAGACTTGGGAAGCTTTCTTT. Its translation is CSVGRRQTWEAFF.

The chain joins TRBV7-2 to TRBJ2-5; 10 nucleotides align to TRBD2. Germline V gene data show CDR1 as SGHTA and CDR2 as FQGNSA. The CDR3 is 17 residues long. With V trimmed by 3 bases and J by 1 base, 8 bases remained unmatched. The CDR3 loop reads CASSFYWTSGFQETQYF. The CDR3 DNA reads as TGTGCCAGCAGCTTTTATTGGACTAGCGGATTCCAAGAGACCCAGTACTTC.

The chain has TRBV4-1 and TRBJ1-1; tentatively, D is TRBD1 (5 bases). Trimming pared 1 base from V and 5 bases from J, leaving 14 bases between. The CDR3 runs to 15 residues. Per germline, CDR1 MGHRA and CDR2 YSYEKL. The CDR3 region is CASSQGGGPGTEAFF. The DNA of the CDR3 is TGCGCCAGCAGCCAAGGGGGGGGACCTGGGACTGAAGCTTTCTTT.

The rearrangement links TRBV4-1 to TRBJ1-2; unclear D gene. Deletions cut 0 bases from V and 6 bases from J, with 14 bases between. Germline CDR1 reads MGHRA; CDR2 reads YSYEKL. The CDR3 length is 15 residues. The CDR3 region is CASSQERASWNGYTF. The CDR3 DNA is TGCGCCAGCAGCCAAGAACGTGCAAGTTGGAATGGCTACACCTTC.

This clonotype was detected a few times. Here the CDR3 reads CATSLVTRETQYF. CDR3 nucleotides: TGTGCCACCAGCTTGGTAACCAGAGAGACCCAGTACTTC. The chain joins TRBV15 to TRBJ2-5; D remains unclear. CDR1 and CDR2 (germline): LNHNV, YYDKDF (reference sequence). V lost 5 bases to trimming and J lost 4 bases, with 11 bases between them. The CDR3 has 13 residues.

The sample holds a few counts of this clonotype. The genes are TRBV6-2 or TRBV6-3 and TRBJ2-7; tentatively, D is TRBD2 (6 bases). The CDR3 length is 15 residues. Germline V lookup: CDR1 MNHEY, CDR2 SVGEGT. The V end lost 2 bases, the J end lost 1 base, and 12 bases lay between the germline ends. CDR3 sequence: CASSYIGGASYEQYF. CDR3 coding DNA: TGTGCCAGCAGTTACATAGGCGGGGCATCCTACGAGCAGTACTTC.

CDR3 sequence: CASSPLFAGYNEQFF. CDR3 nucleotides: TGTGCCAGCAGCCCCCTGTTTGCCGGGTACAATGAGCAGTTCTTC. The V and J genes are TRBV9 and TRBJ2-1; D not resolved. V gave up 4 bases and J gave up 4 bases, with 15 bases separating them. Germline CDR1 and CDR2: SGDLS and YYNGEE. CDR3 length: 15 amino acids.

The V and J genes are TRBV20-1 and TRBJ2-1; 8 positions match TRBD2. Germline values: CDR1 DFQATT, CDR2 SNEGSKA (reference sequence). The J segment lost 9 bases and the V segment lost 6 bases, leaving 16 bases of the junction unmatched. The CDR3 is made up of 15 amino acids. This chain's CDR3 is CSAIRGTSGLREQFF. Here the CDR3 DNA reads TGCAGTGCGATTCGTGGTACTAGCGGTCTACGTGAGCAGTTCTTC.

Many counts were recorded for this clonotype. The chain employs TRBV20-1 and TRBJ1-2; D not resolved. Trimming cost V 6 bases and J 3 bases, with 8 bases left between them. This CDR3 has 11 residues. The germline V gene encodes CDR1 DFQATT and CDR2 SNEGSKA (reference sequence). The CDR3 spells CSASTDYGYTF. The DNA for the CDR3 is TGCAGTGCCAGTACTGACTATGGCTACACCTTC.

The sample holds a few counts of this clonotype. The gene calls are TRBV7-9 and TRBJ1-1, with D hard to call. This CDR3 contains 14 residues. The V end was cut by 3 bases, the J end by 3 bases, with 11 bases between. Germline CDR1 SEHNR, CDR2 FQNEAQ (reference sequence). CDR3 protein: CASSFGRKYTEAFF. The CDR3 nucleotides are TGTGCCAGCAGCTTTGGGAGGAAGTACACTGAAGCTTTCTTT.

There are many counts of this clonotype. This chain links TRBV7-9 with TRBJ1-5; D unclear. Germline V gene lookup returns CDR1 SEHNR and CDR2 FQNEAQ (reference sequence). Trimming left V 7 bases short and J 5 bases short, with 0 bases between. The CDR3 sequence is 9 residues long. CDR3 in DNA: TGTGCCAGCAATCAGCCCCAGCATTTT. Protein product: CASNQPQHF.